A selection of T cell receptor beta chains follows, all from one sample in a study of T cells in Graves' hyperthyroidism and ophthalmopathy. TCRdb reprocessed the multiplex PCR reads with MiXCR, giving one entry per CDR3 protein. The data hold about 500,000 distinct CDR3 sequences, with 16% observed a single time. Sequencing was carried out using blood. The receptors were sampled from a woman younger than 30 with Graves' hyperthyroidism. Each CDR3 is given with its conserved first and last residue. The D gene is left open where the match is weak. Clone size is stated in some rows and not others, as once, few, many or a class when expanded.

>TRBV10-2|-|TRBJ2-7|TRBD1
TGCGCCAGCACTGGGACAGGGGGGGAAAGGAGCTCCTACGAGCAGTACTTC
CASTGTGGERSSYEQYF
>TRBV2|many|TRBJ2-3|TRBD2
TGTGCCAGCATGAGCGGGAGATGGACAGATACGCAGTATTTT
CASMSGRWTDTQYF
>TRBV7-8|few|TRBJ2-1|-
TGTGCCAGCAGCTTAGCCCCCTTGGGTGTACGGCGGGAAATCTATGAGCAGTTCTTC
CASSLAPLGVRREIYEQFF
>TRBV11-2|few|TRBJ2-7|-
TGTGCCAGCAGCTGGGGGGGGGGGCTTTCCGAGCAGTACTTC
CASSWGGGLSEQYF
>TRBV20-1|-|TRBJ2-7|TRBD1
TGCAGTGCTACCCGGGACAGCAACTACGAGCAGTACTTC
CSATRDSNYEQYF
>TRBV4-3|few|TRBJ2-2|TRBD2
TGCGCCAGCAGCCAAGAGCCAGCGGGGGCCTCCAACACCGGGGAGCTGTTTTTT
CASSQEPAGASNTGELFF
>TRBV5-1|-|TRBJ2-7|TRBD2
TGCGCCAGCAACCCCGGGGCGGCCAGCGGGGGCTACGAGCAGTACTTC
CASNPGAASGGYEQYF
>TRBV5-1|few|TRBJ1-4|-
TGCGCCAGCAGCTTGTCGGGGCTTCTTGATGAAAAACTGTTTTTT
CASSLSGLLDEKLFF
>TRBV5-1|once|TRBJ1-6|-
TGCGCCAGCAGCTTGGGAACAGGGCTCCGGGGCTCACCCCCCCACTTT
CASSLGTGLRGSPPHF
>TRBV6-5|-|TRBJ2-7|-
TGTGCCAGCAGTTACTCGCTCCTCGACTCCTTAGGGTCCCCCTACGAGCAGTACTTC
CASSYSLLDSLGSPYEQYF
>TRBV3-1|many|TRBJ2-7|TRBD2
TGTGCCAGCAGCCGTGGGACTAGCGCCTACGAGCAGTACTTC
CASSRGTSAYEQYF
>TRBV2|-|TRBJ1-1|TRBD1
TGTGCCAGCAGCGGGGACAGGGGGCTCTGGAACACTGAAGCTTTCTTT
CASSGDRGLWNTEAFF
>TRBV3-1|many|TRBJ2-7|TRBD2
TGTGCCAGCAGCCCAAGACTAGCGGCCTCCTACGAGCAGTACTTC
CASSPRLAASYEQYF
>TRBV12-3/TRBV12-4|few|TRBJ2-3|-
TGTGCCAGCGGCCTAACGGGACTTAATACGCAGTATTTT
CASGLTGLNTQYF
>TRBV11-1|many|TRBJ2-7|-
TGTGCCAGCAGCTTAGATGATGGCGAGCAGTACTTC
CASSLDDGEQYF
>TRBV24-1|-|TRBJ2-2|-
TGTGCCACCAGTTTCCAAGGGGCCCTTACCGGGGAGCTGTTTTTT
CATSFQGALTGELFF
>TRBV12-3/TRBV12-4|many|TRBJ2-5|-
TGTGCCAGCAGTATGAGGGTTCAAGAGACCCAGTACTTC
CASSMRVQETQYF
>TRBV6-2/TRBV6-3|-|TRBJ2-5|-
TGTGCCAGCGGGTTTTCAAGGTACCAAGAGACCCAGTACTTC
CASGFSRYQETQYF
>TRBV6-1|few|TRBJ2-5|-
TGTGCCAGCAGTTTCGACAGGGGAGGGGAGACCCAGTACTTC
CASSFDRGGETQYF
>TRBV20-1|many|TRBJ2-4|TRBD1
TGCAGTGCTAGAGATCCTGACAGGGGGTCCAAAAACATTCAGTACTTC
CSARDPDRGSKNIQYF
>TRBV9|few|TRBJ2-7|-
TGTGCCAGCAGCGTAGCTCAAGGCGACTACGAGCAGTACTTC
CASSVAQGDYEQYF
>TRBV28|many|TRBJ2-5|-
TGTGCCAGCAGTTTATCGGCCCAAGAGACCCAGTACTTC
CASSLSAQETQYF
>TRBV24-1|many|TRBJ2-4|TRBD2
TGTGCCACCAGTGATCCCAGACTAGCGGGGAAAAACATTCAGTACTTC
CATSDPRLAGKNIQYF
>TRBV4-1|-|TRBJ2-5|-
TGCGCCGGCAGCCAAGGTCCCCCCGTAACTACCGGAGAGACCCAGTACTTC
CAGSQGPPVTTGETQYF
>TRBV6-5|many|TRBJ1-2|-
TGTGCCAGCAGTTACTCGGTAGGGAACTATGGCTACACCTTC
CASSYSVGNYGYTF
>TRBV7-2|many|TRBJ2-3|-
TGTGCCAGCAGCTTAGAGGTTGCGGCCCTCACAGATACGCAGTATTTT
CASSLEVAALTDTQYF
>TRBV7-9|many|TRBJ2-5|-
TGTGCCAGCAGCTTAGTCTTTGGTGAGACCCAGTACTTC
CASSLVFGETQYF
>TRBV27|many|TRBJ2-3|TRBD2
TGTGCCAGCAGGACACTAGCGGGAGCACTCACAGATACGCAGTATTTT
CASRTLAGALTDTQYF
>TRBV18|few|TRBJ1-1|-
TGTGCCAGCTCACCACCTACAAGCAGCACTGAAGCTTTCTTT
CASSPPTSSTEAFF
>TRBV6-1|few|TRBJ2-3|-
TGTGCCAGCACGAGAAGCGTGAGCACAGATACGCAGTATTTT
CASTRSVSTDTQYF
>TRBV6-2/TRBV6-3|many|TRBJ2-1|-
TGTGCCAGCGGGAAGTCCGGAGGCAATGAGCAGTTCTTC
CASGKSGGNEQFF
>TRBV20-1|many|TRBJ2-1|TRBD2
TGCAGTGCTCGACTAGCGGGAGTCAATGAGCAGTTCTTC
CSARLAGVNEQFF
>TRBV30|-|TRBJ2-7|-
TGTGCCTGGAAAGCCCACGAGCAGTACTTC
CAWKAHEQYF
>TRBV27|few|TRBJ1-6|-
TGTGCCAGCAGTTTAAGTGTGGCAGAGAATTCACCCCTCCACTTT
CASSLSVAENSPLHF
>TRBV28|many|TRBJ2-3|-
TGTGCCAGCAGTCAATCTCTAAGGGTGAGCGGGCCCACAGATACGCAGTATTTT
CASSQSLRVSGPTDTQYF
>TRBV24-1|many|TRBJ2-1|-
TGTGCCACCAGTGCTAGCGCCTACCTCAATGAGCAGTTCTTC
CATSASAYLNEQFF
>TRBV7-9|-|TRBJ1-4|TRBD1
TGTGCCAGCAGGACAGGGGGAGATGAAAAACTGTTTTTT
CASRTGGDEKLFF
>TRBV28|many|TRBJ1-2|TRBD1
TGTGCCAGCAGTTTTTCGGACAGGGGGGTGGACTATGGCTACACCTTC
CASSFSDRGVDYGYTF
>TRBV6-1|few|TRBJ2-7|-
TGTGCCAGCAGTGGACCGCTACCCTACGAGCAGTACTTC
CASSGPLPYEQYF
>TRBV7-2|-|TRBJ2-1|TRBD1
TGTGCCAGCAGCTTAGACCAAACAGGGGTCAATGAGCAGTTCTTC
CASSLDQTGVNEQFF
>TRBV9|few|TRBJ1-6|-
TGTGCCAGCAGCGCGAGCGAGTTTTTTGGCGATTCACCCCTCCACTTT
CASSASEFFGDSPLHF
>TRBV7-9|few|TRBJ2-7|-
TGTGCCAGCAGCTCGAAGGGACGGACAGCCTACGAGCAGTACTTC
CASSSKGRTAYEQYF
>TRBV30|many|TRBJ2-4|TRBD2
TGTGCCTGGAGTTCGGGGGGGGGAAACATTCAGTACTTC
CAWSSGGGNIQYF
>TRBV19|-|TRBJ1-5|TRBD1
TGTGCCAGTAGCCGACAGGGGCCTTCAAATAGCATCCAGCCCCAGCATTTT
CASSRQGPSNSIQPQHF
>TRBV19|-|TRBJ1-3|-
TGTGCCAGTAGTATTGAGGGCATCGGTGGAAACACCATATATTTT
CASSIEGIGGNTIYF
>TRBV5-1|many|TRBJ1-3|-
TGCGCCAGCAGCTATCATACCTTGGACGGGAGCTCTGGAAACACCATATATTTT
CASSYHTLDGSSGNTIYF
>TRBV20-1|-|TRBJ1-2|-
TGCAGTGCTAGCCCTCCGCCCCTTCGACAGCCCGCTCGGGGCTACACCTTC
CSASPPPLRQPARGYTF
>TRBV25-1|-|TRBJ1-6|-
TGTGCCAGCAGTGGAGGCCGGGATTATAATTCACCCCTCCACTTT
CASSGGRDYNSPLHF
>TRBV2|-|TRBJ2-1|-
TGTGCCAGCCCAACCGGGCCAAGCTCCTACAATGAGCAGTTCTTC
CASPTGPSSYNEQFF
>TRBV12-3/TRBV12-4|-|TRBJ1-3|-
TGTGCCAGCAGTTTCGGCCGACGAGGAAACACCATATATTTT
CASSFGRRGNTIYF
>TRBV3-1|many|TRBJ2-1|-
TGTGCCAGCAGCCAAGTTTCTAATGAGCAGTTCTTC
CASSQVSNEQFF
>TRBV6-1|-|TRBJ2-5|TRBD1
TGTGCCAGCAGTGAAATAGGGACAGGGCCCCAAGAGACCCAGTACTTC
CASSEIGTGPQETQYF
>TRBV29-1|many|TRBJ2-7|TRBD1
TGCAGCGTTGAAGGCGCAGGGGGCTGGTACGAGCAGTACTTC
CSVEGAGGWYEQYF